The entry below describes one T cell receptor (beta chain). The sample belongs to a study of OX40 agonist ivuxolimab in advanced cancers. Cycle 7 day 1, cycle 4 day 1, and baseline were the timepoints at which blood was sampled. The protocol was immunoSEQ multiplex PCR, while the TCRdb copy is restricted to in-frame clones and leaves out a portion. The repertoire holds about 72,000 clones, with roughly 89% as singletons. This receptor was obtained from an adult with an advanced solid tumor such as melanoma, head and neck, liver or kidney cancer. Sequencing was performed on CD4+ or CD8+ T cells sorted from blood, taken in a trial of the OX40 agonist ivuxolimab.

The CDR3 DNA reads as TGTGCCAGCAGTTACTCCGGGGTCATCTACAATGAGCAGTTCTTC. Amino acid sequence: CASSYSGVIYNEQFF. V usage is TRBV6-6 and J usage is TRBJ2-1; TRBD2 is a possible D gene (5 bases). The length of the CDR3 is 15 residues. Trimming left V 0 bases short and J 3 bases short, with 9 bases between. Germline CDR1 MNHNY, CDR2 SVGAGI (reference sequence).